The clone carrying this TCR beta chain was recorded a few times. This entry is derived from a study of blood T cell repertoires in COVID-19. Study summary: COVID-19 samples collected from the United States, Italy and Spain covered acute and convalescent phases. The analysed material was cDNA or gDNA that came from T cells, B-cell-depleted T cells, or PBMCs.

This CDR3 is built from 15 residues. Deletions cut 0 bases from V and 2 bases from J, with 10 bases between. Germline CDR1 and CDR2: SQVTM and ANQGSEA. In the original workflow: Scientists estimated how many nucleated cells there were by amplifying reference gene primers. This table comes from immunoSEQ multiplex PCR, and its TCRdb copy is limited to in-frame clones, with some not included. The DNA was the basis for D and trimming; V, J and clone size are from that table. The profile covers 130,000 or so clones, with roughly 80% appearing a single time and roughly 7.3% taken by the ten largest. The chain uses TRBV29-1 and TRBJ2-2; D might be TRBD1 (6 bases). Sample: peripheral blood. This TCR derives from a human donor in a cohort sampled during active COVID-19. In DNA, the CDR3 is TGCAGCGTTGAAGATGGCAGGGGCAACACCGGGGAGCTGTTTTTT. Protein sequence: CSVEDGRGNTGELFF.